This T cell receptor (beta chain) emerged from a study of beta chain features in type 1 diabetes. Whole-study results and caveats: All four CD4+ subsets from Type 1 diabetes patients carried moderately but significantly shorter TCRB CDR3s.

Germline lookup yields CDR1 SGDLS and CDR2 YYNGEE. The CDR3 length is 14 residues. V was shortened by 3 bases and J by 1 base, with 9 bases between the two germline ends. The sequenced template was cDNA made from the entire isolated RNA. Using immunoSEQ multiplex PCR, the repertoire was profiled, and TCRdb retains in-frame clones only, with some absent. The top ten clones hold around 1% of a sample with around 340,000 clones, around 8.5% of them seen once. In regard to this clone: Its antigen remains unknown.

Every single donor gave one heparinised blood draw, and these averaged roughly 120 mL. Sequencing was done on a sample of central memory CD4+ T cells from blood. The rearrangement links TRBV9 to TRBJ2-3; no firm D call. This TCR came from a man aged 30 to 45 with type 1 diabetes. CDR3 sequence: CASSARVGTDTQYF. The CDR3, as DNA: TGTGCCAGCAGCGCTAGAGTGGGCACAGATACGCAGTATTTT.